This T cell receptor (beta chain) derives from a study of T cell changes during pregnancy in multiple sclerosis. V shed 5 bases and J shed 9 bases, with 13 bases lying between them. The length of the CDR3 is 13 residues. CDR1 and CDR2 (germline): SEHNR, FQNEAQ (reference sequence). Here immunoSEQ multiplex PCR was the method, and the copy in TCRdb shows in-frame clones only, minus some. Seen here are 27,000 or so clones, roughly 90% observed once, and the top ten hold roughly 8%. The sequencing here drew on CD8+ T cells from peripheral blood mononuclear cells, taken in the second trimester of pregnancy. This receptor was taken from a female donor with multiple sclerosis, enrolled in a pregnancy study. The chain uses TRBV7-9 and TRBJ2-2, with no clear D. The DNA of the CDR3 is TGTGCCAGCAGCGCTGACTTGGTTAGGGAGCTGTTTTTT. It is translated as CASSADLVRELFF.